A selection of T cell receptor beta chains follows, all from one sample in a study of T-cell memory formation after mild COVID-19. TCRdb reprocessed the 5' RACE reads with MiXCR, giving one entry per CDR3 protein. This table holds 160,000 or so distinct CDR3 sequences, 25% to 40% found once. Sequencing input: PBMCs or a T cell subset sorted from them (not recorded which). These receptors were collected from an adult woman who had mild COVID-19 (a few samples of this study predate the infection). Cell type and time point are not known. Each CDR3 is given with its conserved first and last residue. Each record gives: J gene, CDR3 length, clone size, D gene, V gene, CDR3 protein, CDR3 DNA. D genes are given only for firm matches. A row's size may be missing; if present it is once, few, many or a size class.

J: TRBJ2-1; length: 17; size: .; D: .; V: TRBV7-2; CDR3: CASSSRRGARSYNEQFF; DNA: TGTGCCAGCAGCTCCCGTCGGGGGGCCCGCTCCTACAATGAGCAGTTCTTC
J: TRBJ2-2; length: 11; size: .; D: .; V: TRBV30; CDR3: CAWSDTGELFF; DNA: TGTGCCTGGAGTGACACCGGGGAGCTGTTTTTT
J: TRBJ2-7; length: 15; size: .; D: .; V: TRBV2; CDR3: CASSKEQGGDYEQYF; DNA: TGTGCCAGCAGTAAAGAACAGGGTGGCGACTACGAGCAGTACTTC
J: TRBJ1-2; length: 15; size: few; D: .; V: TRBV29-1; CDR3: CSVYVGDAPLYGYTF; DNA: TGCAGCGTTTACGTGGGGGACGCCCCTCTCTATGGCTACACCTTC
J: TRBJ2-6; length: 17; size: .; D: TRBD2; V: TRBV6-2/TRBV6-3; CDR3: CASTELAAVSGANVLTF; DNA: TGTGCCAGCACCGAACTAGCGGCCGTCTCTGGGGCCAACGTCCTGACTTTC
J: TRBJ2-3; length: 19; size: few; D: TRBD2; V: TRBV11-2; CDR3: CASSLAFLAGGRNADTQYF; DNA: TGTGCCAGCAGCTTAGCATTTCTAGCGGGGGGTCGGAATGCAGATACGCAGTATTTT
J: TRBJ1-2; length: 14; size: .; D: TRBD1; V: TRBV7-2; CDR3: CASREGQGSNGYTF; DNA: TGTGCCAGCCGGGAGGGACAGGGGAGTAATGGCTACACCTTC
J: TRBJ2-5; length: 16; size: .; D: TRBD2; V: TRBV5-5; CDR3: CASSFVGGRSRETQYF; DNA: TGTGCCAGCAGCTTTGTCGGCGGGAGATCAAGAGAGACCCAGTACTTC
J: TRBJ2-1; length: 16; size: .; D: .; V: TRBV6-5; CDR3: CASTSAPGVSYNEQFF; DNA: TGTGCCAGCACTTCAGCCCCAGGGGTCTCCTACAATGAGCAGTTCTTC
J: TRBJ2-3; length: 16; size: .; D: .; V: TRBV5-1; CDR3: CASSLGLGDRTDTQYF; DNA: TGCGCCAGCAGCTTGGGTCTCGGGGACCGCACAGATACGCAGTATTTT
J: TRBJ2-7; length: 16; size: few; D: TRBD2; V: TRBV7-2; CDR3: CASSLGGGLPRLEQYF; DNA: TGTGCCAGCAGCTTAGGGGGGGGGTTACCCCGGTTGGAGCAGTACTTC
J: TRBJ1-5; length: 17; size: .; D: .; V: TRBV19; CDR3: CASSMEGMSGSNQPQHF; DNA: TGTGCCAGTAGCATGGAGGGGATGTCTGGGAGCAATCAGCCCCAGCATTTT
J: TRBJ1-1; length: 15; size: .; D: TRBD1; V: TRBV11-2; CDR3: CASSLVGTGNTEAFF; DNA: TGTGCCAGCAGCTTAGTCGGGACAGGGAACACTGAAGCTTTCTTT
J: TRBJ2-3; length: 15; size: .; D: TRBD2; V: TRBV20-1; CDR3: CSARQRLARTDTQYF; DNA: TGCAGTGCTAGGCAAAGACTAGCCCGCACAGATACGCAGTATTTT
J: TRBJ2-3; length: 15; size: few; D: TRBD2; V: TRBV24-1; CDR3: CATSGLAEETDTQYF; DNA: TGTGCCACCAGTGGACTAGCGGAAGAGACTGATACGCAGTATTTT
J: TRBJ2-7; length: 11; size: .; D: .; V: TRBV29-1; CDR3: CSVGDGYEQYF; DNA: TGCAGCGTGGGGGACGGCTACGAGCAGTACTTC
J: TRBJ1-1; length: 15; size: .; D: .; V: TRBV6-5; CDR3: CASNWRPGVNTEAFF; DNA: TGTGCCAGCAATTGGAGGCCCGGGGTGAACACTGAAGCTTTCTTT
J: TRBJ2-1; length: 17; size: .; D: TRBD2; V: TRBV7-9; CDR3: CASSFRASGGDYNEQFF; DNA: TGTGCCAGCAGCTTTAGGGCTAGCGGGGGGGATTACAATGAGCAGTTCTTC
J: TRBJ1-1; length: 13; size: few; D: TRBD1; V: TRBV5-1; CDR3: CASSLQGATEAFF; DNA: TGCGCCAGCAGCTTGCAGGGGGCCACTGAAGCTTTCTTT
J: TRBJ1-2; length: 14; size: few; D: .; V: TRBV28; CDR3: CASSRWTDNYGYTF; DNA: TGTGCCAGCAGTAGATGGACAGATAACTATGGCTACACCTTC
J: TRBJ1-2; length: 15; size: .; D: .; V: TRBV2; CDR3: CASSYTTGGGYGYTF; DNA: TGTGCCAGCAGTTATACTACCGGGGGGGGCTATGGCTACACCTTC
J: TRBJ2-3; length: 17; size: few; D: .; V: TRBV5-1; CDR3: CASSLTGNAEGTDTQYF; DNA: TGCGCCAGCAGCTTAACAGGGAACGCAGAGGGCACAGATACGCAGTATTTT
J: TRBJ2-7; length: 13; size: .; D: .; V: TRBV20-1; CDR3: CSAPRGSDYEQYF; DNA: TGCAGTGCCCCCCGGGGGTCCGACTACGAGCAGTACTTC
J: TRBJ2-7; length: 13; size: .; D: .; V: TRBV7-2; CDR3: CASSPPAFYEQYF; DNA: TGTGCCAGCAGCCCTCCGGCCTTCTACGAGCAGTACTTC
J: TRBJ2-7; length: 15; size: few; D: TRBD1; V: TRBV5-1; CDR3: CASSFGDRSSYEQYF; DNA: TGCGCCAGCAGCTTCGGGGACAGGTCATCCTACGAGCAGTACTTC
J: TRBJ2-5; length: 15; size: .; D: .; V: TRBV29-1; CDR3: CSVEDLEGVQETQYF; DNA: TGCAGCGTTGAAGATCTCGAGGGGGTCCAAGAGACCCAGTACTTC
J: TRBJ1-5; length: 15; size: .; D: .; V: TRBV30; CDR3: CAWSPGVNSNQPQHF; DNA: TGTGCCTGGAGTCCGGGAGTAAATAGCAATCAGCCCCAGCATTTT
J: TRBJ2-3; length: 16; size: few; D: .; V: TRBV27; CDR3: CASSLSGSPSTDTQYF; DNA: TGTGCCAGCAGTTTATCGGGGAGTCCTAGCACAGATACGCAGTATTTT
J: TRBJ2-5; length: 15; size: few; D: .; V: TRBV7-2; CDR3: CASSLIRSAQETQYF; DNA: TGTGCCAGCAGCTTAATTCGGTCGGCCCAAGAGACCCAGTACTTC
J: TRBJ1-5; length: 18; size: .; D: .; V: TRBV5-5; CDR3: CASSLFGLGGGSNQPQHF; DNA: TGTGCCAGCAGCTTGTTTGGGTTGGGAGGAGGGAGCAATCAGCCCCAGCATTTT
J: TRBJ2-5; length: 14; size: few; D: TRBD2; V: TRBV11-3; CDR3: CASSPGTRRETQYF; DNA: TGTGCCAGCAGCCCCGGGACTAGAAGAGAGACCCAGTACTTC
J: TRBJ2-7; length: 13; size: few; D: TRBD2; V: TRBV29-1; CDR3: CSVLGAGSYEQYF; DNA: TGCAGCGTTCTAGGAGCGGGATCCTACGAGCAGTACTTC
J: TRBJ2-3; length: 15; size: .; D: .; V: TRBV7-8; CDR3: CASQAFGIVPDTQYF; DNA: TGTGCCAGCCAGGCCTTCGGTATAGTTCCAGATACGCAGTATTTT
J: TRBJ2-5; length: 16; size: .; D: .; V: TRBV5-1; CDR3: CASSLAVVEAQETQYF; DNA: TGCGCCAGCAGCTTGGCCGTGGTGGAGGCCCAAGAGACCCAGTACTTC
J: TRBJ2-7; length: 16; size: .; D: TRBD2; V: TRBV3-1; CDR3: CASSQGSGLAGGEQYF; DNA: TGTGCCAGCAGCCAAGGGTCCGGACTAGCGGGTGGCGAGCAGTACTTC
J: TRBJ1-1; length: 12; size: .; D: .; V: TRBV12-3/TRBV12-4; CDR3: CASSFSRVDAFF; DNA: TGTGCCAGCAGTTTCAGCAGGGTAGATGCTTTCTTT
J: TRBJ2-7; length: 12; size: once; D: .; V: TRBV19; CDR3: CASSVTGYEQYF; DNA: TGTGCCAGTAGTGTGACGGGATACGAGCAGTACTTC
J: TRBJ2-2; length: 15; size: many; D: .; V: TRBV7-9; CDR3: CASSLDPTVPRELFF; DNA: TGTGCCAGCAGCTTAGATCCCACGGTCCCAAGGGAGCTGTTTTTT
J: TRBJ2-1; length: 18; size: .; D: TRBD2; V: TRBV12-3/TRBV12-4; CDR3: CASSSRTSGGLIRNEQFF; DNA: TGTGCCAGCAGTTCAAGGACTAGCGGGGGGCTAATAAGAAATGAGCAGTTCTTC
J: TRBJ2-7; length: 16; size: .; D: TRBD2; V: TRBV5-1; CDR3: CASSLSQLAGNYEQYF; DNA: TGCGCCAGCAGCTTGTCACAACTAGCGGGAAACTACGAGCAGTACTTC